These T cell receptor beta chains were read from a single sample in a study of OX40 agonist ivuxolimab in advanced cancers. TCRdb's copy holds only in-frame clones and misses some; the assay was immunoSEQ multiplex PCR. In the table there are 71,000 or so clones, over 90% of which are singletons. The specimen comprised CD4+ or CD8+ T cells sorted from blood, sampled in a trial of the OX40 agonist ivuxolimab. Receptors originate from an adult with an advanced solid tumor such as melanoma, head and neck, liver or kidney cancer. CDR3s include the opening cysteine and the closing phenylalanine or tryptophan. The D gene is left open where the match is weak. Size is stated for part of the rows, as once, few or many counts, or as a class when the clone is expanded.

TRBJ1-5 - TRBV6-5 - CASSYTGNQPQHF TGTGCCAGCAGTTACACGGGCAATCAGCCCCAGCATTTT
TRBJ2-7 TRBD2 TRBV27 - CASSLYPSGRSYEQYF TGTGCCAGCAGTTTATACCCCAGCGGGAGAAGCTACGAGCAGTACTTC
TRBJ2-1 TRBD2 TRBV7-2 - CASASGAGDEQFF TGTGCCAGTGCTAGCGGGGCGGGCGATGAGCAGTTCTTC
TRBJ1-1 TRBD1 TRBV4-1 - CASSRSTGLRTEAFF TGCGCCAGCAGCCGCTCGACAGGGCTTCGGACTGAAGCTTTCTTT
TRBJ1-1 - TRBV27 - CASSPRTDARTEAFF TGTGCCAGCAGTCCCCGGACAGATGCACGGACTGAAGCTTTCTTT
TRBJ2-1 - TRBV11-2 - CASGTDIDNEQFF TGTGCCAGCGGGACTGACATCGACAATGAGCAGTTCTTC
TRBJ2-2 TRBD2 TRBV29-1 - CSVTWTSHAGELFF TGCAGCGTTACCTGGACTAGCCACGCCGGGGAGCTGTTTTTT
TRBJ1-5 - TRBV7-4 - CASSPEAGGRSNQPQHF TGTGCCAGCAGCCCCGAGGCGGGAGGTCGCAGCAATCAGCCCCAGCATTTT
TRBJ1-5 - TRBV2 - CASSGEAAYSNQPQHF TGTGCCAGCAGTGGAGAGGCAGCTTATAGCAATCAGCCCCAGCATTTT
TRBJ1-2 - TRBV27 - CASSFPTGPGYTF TGTGCCAGCAGTTTCCCCACGGGACCAGGGTACACCTTC
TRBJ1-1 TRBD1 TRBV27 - CASSLSTGPTEAFF TGTGCCAGCAGTTTATCGACAGGGCCCACTGAAGCTTTCTTT
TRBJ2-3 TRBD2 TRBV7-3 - CASSLSGGSADTQYF TGTGCCAGCAGCTTATCCGGCGGGAGTGCAGATACGCAGTATTTT
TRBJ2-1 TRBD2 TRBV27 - CASRLAGGVRNEQFF TGTGCCAGCAGGTTAGCGGGAGGGGTTCGTAATGAGCAGTTCTTC
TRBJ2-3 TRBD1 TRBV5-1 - CASSQGAEDTQYF TGCGCCAGCAGTCAGGGGGCCGAGGATACGCAGTATTTT
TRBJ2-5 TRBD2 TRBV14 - CASSQGIELAGGQETQYF TGTGCCAGCAGCCAAGGAATTGAACTAGCGGGTGGTCAAGAGACCCAGTACTTC
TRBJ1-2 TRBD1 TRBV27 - CASSLSTGPIPGYTF TGTGCCAGCAGTTTATCGACAGGGCCAATCCCTGGCTACACCTTC
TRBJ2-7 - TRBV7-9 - CASSLAAQGSYEQYF TGTGCCAGCAGCTTAGCAGCGCAGGGAAGCTACGAGCAGTACTTC
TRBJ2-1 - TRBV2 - CASSHLPRDNEQFF TGTGCCAGCAGTCATTTGCCCAGGGACAATGAGCAGTTCTTC
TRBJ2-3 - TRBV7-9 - CASSPGSSSTDTQYF TGTGCCAGCAGCCCCGGGTCCTCTAGCACAGATACGCAGTATTTT
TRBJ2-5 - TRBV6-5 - CASSEGVRETQYF TGTGCCAGCAGTGAAGGGGTGAGAGAGACCCAGTACTTC
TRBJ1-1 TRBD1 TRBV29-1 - CSVPKGAGAFF TGCAGCGTCCCCAAGGGGGCGGGAGCTTTCTTT
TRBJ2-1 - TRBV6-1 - CASSEGWLGANEQFF TGTGCCAGCAGTGAAGGCTGGCTGGGGGCGAATGAGCAGTTCTTC
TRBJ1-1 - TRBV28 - CASSQQTGEAFF TGTGCCAGCAGTCAACAAACAGGGGAAGCTTTCTTT
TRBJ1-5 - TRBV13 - CASSLGSQPQHF TGTGCCAGCAGCTTGGGGAGTCAGCCCCAGCATTTT
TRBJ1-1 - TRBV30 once CAWDPDSTEAFF TGTGCCTGGGACCCTGACAGCACTGAAGCTTTCTTT
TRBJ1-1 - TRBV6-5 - CASSYSRNTEAFF TGTGCCAGCAGTTACTCACGTAACACTGAAGCTTTCTTT
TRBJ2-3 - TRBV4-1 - CASSQVSTDTQYF TGCGCCAGCAGCCAGGTTAGCACAGATACGCAGTATTTT
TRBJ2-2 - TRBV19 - CASSIRWPPTGELFF TGTGCCAGTAGTATACGCTGGCCCCCCACCGGGGAGCTGTTTTTT
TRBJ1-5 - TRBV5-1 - CASSPSGQDIYQPQHF TGCGCCAGCAGCCCCTCCGGACAAGACATCTATCAGCCCCAGCATTTT
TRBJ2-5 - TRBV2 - CATMGKQGVGETQYF TGTGCCACGATGGGGAAGCAGGGAGTGGGAGAGACCCAGTACTTC